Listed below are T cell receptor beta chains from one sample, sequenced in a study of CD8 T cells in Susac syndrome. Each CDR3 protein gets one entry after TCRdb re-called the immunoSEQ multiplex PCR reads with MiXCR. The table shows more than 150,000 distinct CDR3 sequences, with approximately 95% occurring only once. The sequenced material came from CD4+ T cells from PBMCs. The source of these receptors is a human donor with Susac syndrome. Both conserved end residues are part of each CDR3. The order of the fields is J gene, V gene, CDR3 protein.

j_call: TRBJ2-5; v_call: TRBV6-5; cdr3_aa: CASGHGAQETQYF
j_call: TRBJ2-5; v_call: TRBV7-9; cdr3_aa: CASSPFSAGKRETQYF
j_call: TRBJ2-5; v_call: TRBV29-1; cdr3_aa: CSVLAGAFAETQYF
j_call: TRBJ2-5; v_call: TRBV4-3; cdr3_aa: CASSQEMGTETQYF
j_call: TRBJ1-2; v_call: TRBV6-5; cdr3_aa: CASSYVRTRGNGYTF
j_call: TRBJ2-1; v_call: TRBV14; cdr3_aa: CASSQGLTDEQFF
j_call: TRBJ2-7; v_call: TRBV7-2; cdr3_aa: CASSLFEGQGYEQYF
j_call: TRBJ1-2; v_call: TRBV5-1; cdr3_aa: CASRTGNYGYTF
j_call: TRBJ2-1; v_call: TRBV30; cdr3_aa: CAWSADSYNEQFF
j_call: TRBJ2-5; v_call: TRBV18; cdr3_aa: CASSPGQLETQYF
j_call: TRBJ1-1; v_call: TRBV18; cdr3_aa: CASSPGLNTEAFF
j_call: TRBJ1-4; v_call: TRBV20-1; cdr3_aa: CSARDFGTGGGGKLFF
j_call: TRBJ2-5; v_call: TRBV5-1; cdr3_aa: CASSLTGERETQYF
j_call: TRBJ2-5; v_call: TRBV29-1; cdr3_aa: CSVARSLGETQYF
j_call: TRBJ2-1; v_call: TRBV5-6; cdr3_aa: CASSWTGKRGEQFF
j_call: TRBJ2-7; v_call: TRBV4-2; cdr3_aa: CASSQDTYEQYF
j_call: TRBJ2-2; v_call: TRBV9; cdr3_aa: CASSPQTPGWVGELFF
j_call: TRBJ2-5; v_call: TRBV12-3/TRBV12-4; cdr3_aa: CASSFRRGSETQYF
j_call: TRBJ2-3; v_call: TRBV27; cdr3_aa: CASSLILAGALADTQYF
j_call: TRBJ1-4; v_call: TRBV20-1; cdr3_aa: CSAGTGNEKLFF
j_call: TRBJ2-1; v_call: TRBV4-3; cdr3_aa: CASSTGLLMGNEQFF
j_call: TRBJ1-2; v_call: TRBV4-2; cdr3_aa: CASSQGGTGTIYGYTF
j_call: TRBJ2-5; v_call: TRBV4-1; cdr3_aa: CASSLGGGPETQYF
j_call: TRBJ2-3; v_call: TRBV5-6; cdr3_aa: CASSSPLTDTQYF
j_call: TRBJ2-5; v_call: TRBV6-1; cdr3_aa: CASSFLSDWRTGAAQETQYF
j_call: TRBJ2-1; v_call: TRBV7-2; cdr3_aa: CASSLTVTDAEQFF
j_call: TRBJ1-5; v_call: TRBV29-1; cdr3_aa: CSVCGLPFSNQPQHF
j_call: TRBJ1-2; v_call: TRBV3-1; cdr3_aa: CASSPRRGTEGYTF
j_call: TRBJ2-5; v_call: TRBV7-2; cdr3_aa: CASSFRQGGRFWETQYF
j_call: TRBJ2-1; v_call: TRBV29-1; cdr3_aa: CSVEDIGLAGPRNEQFF
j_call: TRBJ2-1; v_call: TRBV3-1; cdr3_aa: CASSQAGTPGGEQFF
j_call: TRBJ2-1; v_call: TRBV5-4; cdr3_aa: CASSLRPVGSSYNEQFF
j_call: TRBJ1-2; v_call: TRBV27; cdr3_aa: CASRQGAEGYTF
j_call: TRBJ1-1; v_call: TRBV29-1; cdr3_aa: CSADVAFF
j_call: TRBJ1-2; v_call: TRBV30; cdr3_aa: CAWATGGYGYTF
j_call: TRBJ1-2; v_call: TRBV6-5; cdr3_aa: CASSRDRVMGYTF
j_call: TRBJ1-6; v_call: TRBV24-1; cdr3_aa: CATSEKDRGFHSPLHF
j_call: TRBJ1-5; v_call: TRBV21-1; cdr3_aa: CASTCGHRVDF
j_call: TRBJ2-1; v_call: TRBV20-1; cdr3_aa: CSAQTSGSPYNEQFF
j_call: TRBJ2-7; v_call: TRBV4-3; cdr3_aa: CASSLLVGGSQYEQYF
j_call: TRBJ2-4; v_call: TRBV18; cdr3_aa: CASSPDNRVNIQYF
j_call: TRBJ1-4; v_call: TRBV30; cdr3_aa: CAWSVYAGGQNEKLFF